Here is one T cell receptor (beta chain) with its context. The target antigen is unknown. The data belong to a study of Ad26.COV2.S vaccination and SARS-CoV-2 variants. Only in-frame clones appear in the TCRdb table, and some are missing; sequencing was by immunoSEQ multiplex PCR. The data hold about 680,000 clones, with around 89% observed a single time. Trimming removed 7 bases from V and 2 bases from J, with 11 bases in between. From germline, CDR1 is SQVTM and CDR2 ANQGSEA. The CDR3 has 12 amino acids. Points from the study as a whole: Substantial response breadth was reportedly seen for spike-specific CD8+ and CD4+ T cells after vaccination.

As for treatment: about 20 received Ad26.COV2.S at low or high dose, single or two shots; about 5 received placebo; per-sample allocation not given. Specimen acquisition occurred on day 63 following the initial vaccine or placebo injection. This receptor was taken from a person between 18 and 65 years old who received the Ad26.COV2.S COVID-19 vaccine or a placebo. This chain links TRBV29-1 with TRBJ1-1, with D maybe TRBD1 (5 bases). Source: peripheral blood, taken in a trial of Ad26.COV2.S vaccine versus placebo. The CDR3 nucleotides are TGCAGCGGTCGACAGACCAACACTGAAGCTTTCTTT. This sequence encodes CSGRQTNTEAFF.